These 9 T cell receptor beta chains came from one sample sequenced in a study of OX40 agonist ivuxolimab in advanced cancers. The protocol was immunoSEQ multiplex PCR, while the TCRdb copy is restricted to in-frame clones and leaves out a portion. The data contain 50,000 to 70,000 clones, roughly nine tenths of them singletons. Sample: CD4+ or CD8+ T cells sorted from blood, taken in a trial of the OX40 agonist ivuxolimab. These receptor sequences come from an adult with an advanced solid tumor such as melanoma, head and neck, liver or kidney cancer.

CDR3 DNA sequence: TGTGCCAGCAGTCCCGGACAGAACACAGATACGCAGTATTTT. Protein sequence: CASSPGQNTDTQYF. The genes are TRBV2 and TRBJ2-3; possible D gene TRBD1, 6 bases. CDR1 and CDR2 from the germline V gene are SNHLY and FYNNEI. The CDR3 sequence is 14 residues long. The V end was cut by 5 bases, the J end by 2 bases, with 11 bases between.

The V gene is TRBV6-5, the J gene TRBJ2-1, with D unresolved. CDR3 length equals 11 residues. Germline values: CDR1 MNHEY, CDR2 SVGAGI. Trimming shortened V by 6 bases and J by 9 bases, and 9 bases separated the two germline ends. CDR3 DNA sequence: TGTGCCAGCAGAGAGCTGAGTGAGCAGTTCTTC. Protein: CASRELSEQFF.

This clone appeared a single time. The chain uses TRBV11-2 and TRBJ2-5, with 9 bases that match TRBD2. Trimming at V came to 1 base and at J to 10 bases, leaving 10 bases not matched to a gene. The CDR3 totals 15 residues. Germline CDR1 is SGHAT and CDR2 is FQNNGV. DNA of the CDR3: TGTGCCAGCAGCTTAGCCCAGCGGGGGGCCCTCGGCCAGTACTTC. It translates to CASSLAQRGALGQYF.

CDR3 nucleotide sequence: TGTGCCAGCACCCTAACCGGGAACACCTACGAGCAGTACTTC. It translates to CASTLTGNTYEQYF. V and J are TRBV2 and TRBJ2-7; D may be TRBD2 (5 bases). Germline CDR1 reads SNHLY; CDR2 reads FYNNEI. CDR3 size: 14 residues. With 7 bases removed from V and 2 bases from J, the gap between germline ends came to 15 bases.

The V and J genes are TRBV7-3 and TRBJ2-2; 12 bases agree with TRBD2. Losses at the gene ends were 1 base for V and 4 bases for J; bases not matched to a gene: 7. In germline, CDR1 is SGHTA, CDR2 FQGTGA. This CDR3 contains 18 residues. The CDR3 DNA follows: TGTGCCAGCAGCTTAATGGCTAGCGGGAGGGCCATCACCGGGGAGCTGTTTTTT. Protein product: CASSLMASGRAITGELFF.

The chain combines TRBV27 with TRBJ2-3; D tentatively fits TRBD1 or TRBD2 (5 bases each). V was shortened by 2 bases and J by 9 bases, with 15 bases between the two germline ends. This CDR3 has 14 amino acids. The germline V gene encodes CDR1 MNHEY and CDR2 SMNVEV (reference sequence). The chain's CDR3 is CASSLGQARGTQYF. The CDR3, as DNA: TGTGCCAGCAGTTTAGGCCAAGCGAGGGGAACGCAGTATTTT.

The chain recombines TRBV18 with TRBJ1-4, with D unclear. Trimming cost V 2 bases and J 8 bases, with 18 bases left between them. The CDR3 runs to 16 residues. Per the germline V gene, CDR1 is KGHSH and CDR2 is LQKENI. The CDR3 loop is CASSPRTSNGREKLFF. CDR3 sequence (DNA): TGTGCCAGCTCACCAAGGACCTCAAATGGACGGGAAAAACTGTTTTTT.

This chain connects TRBV18 to TRBJ2-7, with TRBD2 as a possible D gene (6 bases). With 2 bases removed from V and 6 bases from J, the gap between germline ends came to 17 bases. The germline V gene encodes CDR1 KGHSH and CDR2 LQKENI. The CDR3 extends over 15 amino acids. CDR3 amino acids: CASSPSQGGAGEQYF. The DNA of the CDR3 is TGTGCCAGCTCACCATCGCAGGGAGGAGCGGGCGAGCAGTACTTC.

The V call is TRBV9, the J call TRBJ2-7; 8 bases agree with TRBD2. J gave up 7 bases and V 3 bases, and 9 bases lay outside the gene matches. This CDR3 has 14 amino acids. The germline gives CDR1 SGDLS, CDR2 YYNGEE. CDR3: CASSDSGTRAEQYF. The CDR3 bases are TGTGCCAGCAGCGATAGCGGGACCCGAGCGGAGCAGTACTTC.